One T cell receptor (beta chain) is described in this entry. Its specificity is unknown. This CDR3 is 17 amino acids long. From germline, CDR1 is MDHEN and CDR2 SYDVKM. The trim removed 6 bases at V and 8 bases at J, leaving 17 bases unmatched. The sample comes from a study of cytomegalovirus exposure and HLA in healthy donors. General study results and limits: A few chains linked to CMV were shown in vitro to be specific for CMV antigens. Some TCR beta chains (approximately 180 of them) were listed as cytomegalovirus-associated.

Sequencing was performed with immunoSEQ multiplex PCR; in TCRdb, only in-frame clones are kept and a portion is missing. The sample has tens of thousands of clones; almost 95% are singletons. The donors were part of the roughly 130-subject validation cohort, which stood apart from the roughly 670-subject first cohort. The origin of this receptor is a man between 18 and 35 years old in good health and CMV-seropositive. The sequencing input was PBMCs. The chain couples TRBV28 to TRBJ2-5; 11 bases agree with TRBD2. The CDR3: CASRAGGLAGGLETQYF. Here the CDR3 DNA reads TGTGCCAGCAGAGCAGGGGGTCTAGCGGGAGGCCTTGAAACCCAGTACTTC.